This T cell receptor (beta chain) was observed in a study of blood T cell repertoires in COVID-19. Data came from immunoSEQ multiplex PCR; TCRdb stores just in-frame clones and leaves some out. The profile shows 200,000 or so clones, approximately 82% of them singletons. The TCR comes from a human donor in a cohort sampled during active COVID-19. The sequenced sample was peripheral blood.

The CDR3 DNA sequence: TGTGCCAGCAGAGGTGCGGGAGGGCCGTCGGGAGAGACCCAGTACTTC. Its protein product is CASRGAGGPSGETQYF. The V gene is TRBV28, the J gene TRBJ2-5, with 9 nucleotides matching TRBD2. CDR3 length equals 16 residues. Germline CDR1 MDHEN, CDR2 SYDVKM. The V and J ends lost 6 bases and 4 bases, in that order; junction bases with no gene match: 12.